A single sample gave rise to the 19 T cell receptor beta chains below, sequenced in a study of CD8 T cell repertoires and HIV-1 epitope variants. The method was immunoSEQ multiplex PCR; TCRdb's version includes in-frame clones alone and lacks a portion of them. In the table there are tens of thousands of clones, more than 65% of which are singletons. The sequencing input was uncultured baseline CD8+ T cells from peripheral blood mononuclear cells (PBMCs). The receptor set was obtained from a male donor with HIV.

Within the sample, this clone is medium-sized. The CDR3 sequence is CASSFSSGGQETQYF. Written as DNA, the CDR3 is TGTGCCAGCAGCTTTTCTAGCGGGGGGCAAGAGACCCAGTACTTC. The V call is TRBV5-5, the J call TRBJ2-5; 11 nucleotides line up with TRBD2. With V trimmed by 2 bases and J by 2 bases, 2 bases remained unmatched. This CDR3 is built from 15 residues. From germline, CDR1 is SGHKS and CDR2 YYEKEE (reference sequence). The whole variable domain, remainder taken from reference TRBV5-5 and TRBJ2-5, is DAGVTQSPTHLIKTRGQQVTLRCSPISGHKSVSWYQQVLGQGPQFIFQYYEKEERGRGNFPDRFSARQFPNYSSELNVNALLLGDSALYLCASSFSSGGQETQYFGPGTRLLVL.

In its sample, this clone was seen a few times. The chain uses TRBV6-5 and TRBJ2-7; D may be TRBD2 (5 bases). Germline V gene sequence: CDR1 MNHEY, CDR2 SVGAGI. The CDR3 consists of 13 residues. V lost 7 bases, J lost 4 bases, and 14 bases lay in between. DNA of the CDR3: TGTGCCAGCAACCTTGGGTCGGGGTACGAGCAGTACTTC. Translated, it gives CASNLGSGYEQYF.

The J gene is TRBJ1-1, the V gene TRBV6-4; TRBD1 is a possible D gene (6 bases). This CDR3 has 14 amino acids. V lost 6 bases and J lost 2, with 13 bases in between. CDR1 and CDR2 (germline): MRHNA, SNTAGT. CDR3 DNA sequence: TGTGCCAGCAGCGAAACAGGGCTAAACACTGAAGCTTTCTTT. Translated, it gives CASSETGLNTEAFF.

This clone was seen only a few times. The genes are TRBV5-1 and TRBJ1-6, with TRBD1 matching 8 bases. The germline gives CDR1 SGHRS, CDR2 YFSETQ. Trimming cost V 4 bases and J 9 bases; bases outside gene matches: 6. This CDR3 comprises 14 residues. Here the CDR3 DNA reads TGCGCCAGCAGCACAGGGGGAATAAGTTCACCCCTCCACTTT. Its translation: CASSTGGISSPLHF.

This clone turned up a few times. V gene TRBV6-1 combines with J gene TRBJ1-5; 7 bases align to TRBD1. The junction had 12 bases not matched to a gene; V was cut back by 1 base and J by 3 bases. CDR1 is MNHNS, CDR2 SASEGT, per germline. CDR3 length: 18 amino acids. CDR3 region: CASSEGAGGSGNNQPQHF. The CDR3 DNA is TGTGCCAGCAGTGAAGGGGCAGGGGGGAGCGGTAACAATCAGCCCCAGCATTTT.

The V gene is TRBV19, the J gene TRBJ2-3; TRBD2 matches 14 bases. Germline loops: CDR1 LNHDA, CDR2 SQIVND (reference sequence). Losses at the gene ends were 4 bases for V and 0 bases for J; bases not matched to a gene: 6. The CDR3 contains 18 residues. The CDR3 region is CASSRGTSGSFSTDTQYF. CDR3 bases: TGTGCCAGTAGTAGAGGGACTAGCGGGAGTTTTAGCACAGATACGCAGTATTTT.

This sequence joins TRBV28 and TRBJ2-6; D is undetermined. The CDR3 has 13 residues. V gave up 5 bases and J gave up 3 bases, with 5 bases separating them. The germline V gene has CDR1 MDHEN and CDR2 SYDVKM. DNA for the CDR3: TGTGCCAGCAGTAGAAATGGGGCCAACGTCCTGACTTTC. Translating gives CASSRNGANVLTF.

The rearrangement links TRBV7-8 to TRBJ1-5, with TRBD1 matching over 8 bases. With V trimmed by 5 bases and J by 2 bases, 11 bases remained unmatched. Germline-derived CDR1 and CDR2 are SGHVS and FQNEAQ. The CDR3 loop spans 17 amino acids. The CDR3 spells CASSPRPDRGGNQPQHF. The CDR3, as DNA: TGTGCCAGCAGCCCGAGGCCCGACAGGGGAGGCAATCAGCCCCAGCATTTT.

The genes are TRBV6-5 and TRBJ2-5; D is uncertain. Germline V gene sequence: CDR1 MNHEY, CDR2 SVGAGI. V was trimmed by 6 bases and J by 5 bases, leaving 10 bases between them. CDR3 length: 12 amino acids. CDR3 nucleotide sequence: TGTGCCAGCAGAGACGAGTCGGAGACCCAGTACTTC. It codes for CASRDESETQYF.

V and J are TRBV19 and TRBJ1-1; no firm D call. The CDR3 contains 16 residues. Germline-derived CDR1 and CDR2 are LNHDA and SQIVND (reference sequence). V was pared by 5 bases and J by 1 base, with 17 bases between. This chain's CDR3 is CASSPQLGRSNTEAFF. Here the CDR3 DNA reads TGTGCCAGTAGTCCCCAACTTGGGCGGTCGAACACTGAAGCTTTCTTT.

This CDR3 is CASSYSGGDNEKLFF. CDR3 nucleotides: TGTGCCAGCAGTTACTCGGGCGGTGACAATGAAAAACTGTTTTTT. V is TRBV6-6 and J is TRBJ1-4; no firm D call. V shed 0 bases and J shed 5 bases, with 10 bases lying between them. The CDR3 is 15 residues long. The V gene's germline CDR1 is MNHNY and CDR2 SVGAGI (reference sequence).

V usage is TRBV11-2 and J usage is TRBJ2-2, with D uncertain. This CDR3 contains 16 residues. Germline CDR1 SGHAT, CDR2 FQNNGV. The germline V and J ends were trimmed by 5 bases and 0 bases, with 13 bases remaining between them. CDR3 sequence reads: CASSRRADPNTGELFF. Written as DNA, the CDR3 is TGTGCCAGCAGCCGCCGGGCGGATCCGAACACCGGGGAGCTGTTTTTT.

V usage is TRBV6-6 and J usage is TRBJ2-1; TRBD1 matches 7 bases. CDR1 is MNHNY and CDR2 is SVGAGI in the germline V gene (reference sequence). The J segment lost 10 bases and the V segment lost 10 bases, leaving 19 bases of the junction unmatched. This CDR3 has 15 amino acids. The CDR3 sequence is CATTGASKSRGEQFF. As DNA, the CDR3 is TGTGCCACGACTGGGGCTAGCAAATCCAGGGGGGAGCAGTTCTTC.

This clone was seen only once. The chain combines TRBV28 with TRBJ2-2; 8 bases match TRBD2. CDR1 and CDR2 from the germline V gene are MDHEN and SYDVKM. Trimming removed 5 bases from V and 4 bases from J; junction bases left unmatched: 3. The CDR3 is made up of 14 amino acids. The CDR3 DNA is TGTGCCAGCAGTGTAGGACTAGCCACCGGGGAGCTGTTTTTT. Its translation is CASSVGLATGELFF.

The chain joins TRBV13 to TRBJ2-5, with TRBD2 matching over 14 bases. Germline assignment: CDR1 PRHDT and CDR2 FYEKMQ (reference sequence). The CDR3 is 20 amino acids. J lost 5 bases, V lost 5 bases, and 19 bases had no gene match. CDR3 sequence reads: CASSPSSWRLAGGGVETQYF. The CDR3 bases are TGTGCCAGCAGCCCCTCATCTTGGCGACTAGCGGGAGGGGGAGTGGAGACCCAGTACTTC.

This clone was detected a few times. The chain recombines TRBV19 with TRBJ2-2; the D gene is possibly TRBD1 (6 bases). Looked up from germline, CDR1 is LNHDA and CDR2 is SQIVND (reference sequence). Trimming took off 4 bases at V and 2 bases at J, with 8 bases between the two ends. The CDR3 runs to 14 residues. CDR3 sequence (DNA): TGTGCCAGTAGTACCGGGACAAACACCGGGGAGCTGTTTTTT. Amino acid sequence: CASSTGTNTGELFF. The whole variable domain, filled in from reference TRBV19 and TRBJ2-2, reads DGGITQSPKYLFRKEGQNVTLSCEQNLNHDAMYWYRQDPGQGLRLIYYSQIVNDFQKGDIAEGYSVSREKKESFPLTVTSAQKNPTAFYLCASSTGTNTGELFFGEGSRLTVL.

CDR3 in amino acids: CASSFSAGKNTEAFF. CDR3 coding DNA: TGTGCCAGCAGCTTTTCCGCCGGGAAGAACACTGAAGCTTTCTTT. The chain couples TRBV7-2 to TRBJ1-1, with D unclear. Trimming took off 3 bases at V and 1 base at J, with 12 bases between the two ends. The germline V gene encodes CDR1 SGHTA and CDR2 FQGNSA. The CDR3 is 15 amino acids.

The chain uses TRBV5-1 and TRBJ2-2; tentatively, D is TRBD1 (6 bases). Germline lookup yields CDR1 SGHRS and CDR2 YFSETQ. V shed 0 bases and J shed 7 bases, with 10 bases lying between them. The CDR3 runs to 14 residues. CDR3 loop: CASSLAVTGGELFF. The CDR3 DNA is TGCGCCAGCAGCTTGGCCGTGACAGGCGGGGAGCTGTTTTTT.

The CDR3 coding sequence is TGCGCCAGCACCTATCGGGACGGAGGCTCCTACGAGCAGTACTTC. As protein: CASTYRDGGSYEQYF. V and J are TRBV4-1 and TRBJ2-7, with D tentatively TRBD1 or TRBD2 (5 bases each). This CDR3 comprises 15 residues. The V gene lost 7 bases and the J gene lost 0 bases, with 16 bases spanning the gap. The germline CDR1 and CDR2 sequences are MGHRA and YSYEKL.